These 11 T cell receptor beta chains were sequenced from one sample in a study of long-term antiretroviral therapy in people with HIV. With survey level as its setting, the immunoSEQ assay was v3.0. Sequenced by immunoSEQ multiplex PCR; TCRdb stores in-frame clones only, minus some. The data show 15,000 or so clones, approximately 85% seen once. The sequencing used unsorted PBMCs, collected 6.2 years after starting antiretroviral therapy. These receptors were obtained from a man aged 35 to 55 with HIV.

This chain links TRBV18 with TRBJ2-7; TRBD1 is a possible D gene (6 bases). Germline CDR1 is KGHSH and CDR2 is LQKENI. The CDR3 length is 15 residues. V was clipped by 1 base and J by 7 bases, with 17 bases between them. CDR3 amino acids: CASSPRLDIQGEQYF. In DNA, the CDR3 is TGTGCCAGCTCACCACGATTGGATATTCAGGGGGAGCAGTACTTC.

The gene calls are TRBV12-2 and TRBJ2-5; whether TRBD2, the table's D call, matches the DNA was not checked. TRBV12-2 is listed as a pseudogene. This CDR3 region has 15 residues. As DNA, the CDR3 is TGTGCAAGTCGCTCGACGGGACTAGGCCAAGAGACCCAGTACTTC. Its translation: CASRSTGLGQETQYF.

The genes are TRBV19 and TRBJ1-5; the D is unclear. The CDR3 is 16 residues long. V lost 3 bases and J lost 0, with 12 bases in between. Per the germline V gene, CDR1 is LNHDA and CDR2 is SQIVND (reference sequence). CDR3: CASSMGALYSNQPQHF. CDR3 nucleotide sequence: TGTGCCAGTAGTATGGGAGCGTTATATAGCAATCAGCCCCAGCATTTT.

CDR3 region: CAISEPSGATNEKLFF. CDR3 bases: TGTGCCATCAGTGAGCCGAGCGGCGCAACTAATGAAAAACTGTTTTTT. The J gene is TRBJ1-4, the V gene TRBV10-3; D gene unclear. The CDR3 runs 16 residues. Trimming stripped 2 bases from V and 0 bases from J, with 10 bases between. Germline values: CDR1 ENHRY, CDR2 SYGVKD.

The V call is TRBV21-1, the J call TRBJ2-7; TRBD1 is the table's D call and was not checked against the DNA. TRBV21-1 is classified as a pseudogene. The CDR3 consists of 15 residues. CDR3 amino acids: CASSKVSGCSYEQYF. The CDR3 DNA reads TGTGCCAGCAGCAAAGTGTCAGGGTGTAGTTACGAGCAGTACTTC.

This rearrangement joins TRBV30 to TRBJ1-2; tentative D call: TRBD1 (6 bases). There are 16 residues in the CDR3. Per germline, CDR1 GTSNPN and CDR2 SVGIG (reference sequence). Between the trimmed V and J ends, which lost 3 bases and 5 bases, there was a span of 22 bases. Here the CDR3 reads CAWSFKFRTAMYGYTF. The CDR3 DNA is TGTGCCTGGAGCTTTAAATTTAGGACAGCGATGTATGGCTACACCTTC.

The V gene is TRBV18, the J gene TRBJ1-2; D is perhaps TRBD1 (6 bases). The germline CDR1 and CDR2 sequences are KGHSH and LQKENI. This CDR3 contains 14 residues. V was cut by 3 bases and J by 2 bases, with 10 bases left in between. CDR3 nucleotide sequence: TGTGCCAGCTCACCCGGACAGAGCAACTATGGCTACACCTTC. Translation: CASSPGQSNYGYTF.

The V call is TRBV19, the J call TRBJ2-2, with 9 bases aligning to TRBD1. V dropped 1 base and J dropped 4; count of bases not matched to a gene: 4. Per germline, CDR1 LNHDA and CDR2 SQIVND (reference sequence). The CDR3 runs 16 residues. The CDR3 coding sequence is TGTGCCAGTAGTATAGGATCGGGACAGGGCACCGGGGAGCTGTTTTTT. As protein: CASSIGSGQGTGELFF.

The chain joins TRBV5-6 to TRBJ2-5, with TRBD2 matching 10 bases. The CDR3 has 15 residues. Germline V CDR1 and CDR2: SGHDT, YYEEEE. The junction had 8 bases not matched to a gene; V was cut back by 4 bases and J by 5 bases. The CDR3 bases are TGTGCCAGCAGCGTGTGGGCTAGCGGGAGTGAGACCCAGTACTTC. Residues: CASSVWASGSETQYF.

J is TRBJ1-5 and V is TRBV5-4, with TRBD1 identical over 10 bases. CDR1 and CDR2 (germline): SGHNT, YYREEE (reference sequence). The J segment lost 7 bases and the V segment lost 0 bases, leaving 10 bases of the junction unmatched. The CDR3 is 17 residues long. The CDR3: CASSLAPGQGTGQPQHF. CDR3 nucleotide sequence: TGTGCCAGCAGCTTGGCCCCGGGACAGGGGACTGGACAGCCCCAGCATTTT.

V gene TRBV15 combines with J gene TRBJ2-3; TRBD1 matches at 7 bases. Germline V gives CDR1 LNHNV, CDR2 YYDKDF (reference sequence). After removal of 3 bases from V and 2 bases from J, the junction contained 8 bases not matched to a gene. CDR3 length equals 16 residues. CDR3 coding DNA: TGTGCCACCAGCAGTCTGGGCCAGGGGGTCACAGATACGCAGTATTTT. Its protein is CATSSLGQGVTDTQYF.